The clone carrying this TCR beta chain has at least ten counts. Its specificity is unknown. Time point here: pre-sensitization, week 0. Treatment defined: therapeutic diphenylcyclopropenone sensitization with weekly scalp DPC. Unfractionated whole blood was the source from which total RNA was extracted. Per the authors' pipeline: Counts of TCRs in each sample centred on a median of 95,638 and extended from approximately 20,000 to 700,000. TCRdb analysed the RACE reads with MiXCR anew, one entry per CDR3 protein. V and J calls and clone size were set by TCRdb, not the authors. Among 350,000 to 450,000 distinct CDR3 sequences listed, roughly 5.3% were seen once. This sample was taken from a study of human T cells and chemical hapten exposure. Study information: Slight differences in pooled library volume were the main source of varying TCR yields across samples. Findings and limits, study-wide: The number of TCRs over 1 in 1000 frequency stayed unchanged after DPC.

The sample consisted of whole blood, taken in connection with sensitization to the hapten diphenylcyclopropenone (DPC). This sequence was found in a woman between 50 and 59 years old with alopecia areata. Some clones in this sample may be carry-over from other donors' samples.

The CDR3 sequence is CASSHIKEVTEAFF. The CDR3 DNA sequence: TGCGCCAGCAGCCATATCAAGGAGGTCACTGAAGCTTTCTTT. The chain recombines TRBV4-3 with TRBJ1-1; no definite D call. The CDR3 is made up of 14 amino acids. The V and J ends lost 3 bases and 4 bases respectively, with 12 bases between them. Germline CDR1 reads LGHNA; CDR2 reads YSLEER.